This TCR beta chain was profiled in a study of human T cells and chemical hapten exposure (dated by TCRdb to the early 2020s). Concerning the study at large: For sensitization, 2% DPC in acetone was applied to a roughly 2 cm by roughly 2 cm area of upper inner arm skin. Weekly therapeutic DPC doses were additionally applied to the scalp of patients throughout the roughly 23-week study period. Peripheral blood TCR repertoire changes were tracked in vivo in alopecia patients during primary and secondary sensitization to the hapten diphenylcyclopropenone (DPC). Most of the patients in the cohort were female, and the cohort covered alopecia areata with under or over 50% scalp involvement, alopecia totalis and alopecia universalis. Patient blood was sampled pre-sensitization (week 0) and at 2, 6 and about 24 weeks after DPC sensitization. Libraries were pooled for sequencing, and variation in per-sample TCR yields was attributed mainly to small differences in library volumes within the pool. Patch testing was done on the upper back using Finn chambers containing 0.01% DPC, and results were scored after 6 days according to International Contact Dermatitis Research Group standards. For TCR sequencing, blood came from over 25 alopecia patients at anywhere from one to four time points (pre-sensitization, 2, 6 and 24 weeks). The paper as a whole reports these results and caveats: DPC sensitization did not change how many TCRs were above 1 in 1000 frequency, and no evidence was found of alterations in global repertoire structure. Alopecia, a presumed autoimmune disease, was present in all patients, so the immune response of the patients might differ from that of healthy individuals. Expanded TCRs formed significantly more large CDR3 similarity clusters than pre-sensitization or healthy control sets, consistent with antigen-driven responses. After repeated subsampling, the strength of the expansion versus patch-test correlation and the threshold at which it became significant changed. The number of PT1 expanded TCRs positively correlated with patch test score, significant at thresholds 8, 16 and 32 but not 4.

As regards this clonotype: There is no known antigen for this receptor. No per-base quality is available; no much larger clone lies one base away.

This specimen's time point label, interpreted: pre-sensitization, week 0. The treatment or condition label corresponds to: therapeutic diphenylcyclopropenone sensitization with weekly scalp DPC. Blood at each patch-test visit was drawn before the patch test was applied. To be eligible, patients had to be aged 18 to 70, diagnosed with alopecia and judged suitable for DPC therapy, while pregnant patients were excluded. Total RNA was isolated from unfractionated whole blood collected in Tempus Blood RNA tubes. The CDR3 sequence holds 16 residues, the cysteine and phenylalanine included. Left in the record is the CDR3 DNA by itself, 48 bases read in frame from the first base. CDR1 and CDR2 are drawn from the germline V gene: LGHNT, FRNRAP. Between the V and J ends, shortened by 0 bases and 5 bases respectively, the junction contains 16 bases. The protocol used for the library was RACE. TCRdb names NextSeq 500 as the instrument used. Library preparation attached unique molecular identifiers to individual cDNA molecules for quantitative, reproducible TCR counting. Each blood RNA sample was used to sequence both TCR alpha and TCR beta chains. From the authors' description of their analysis: A median of approximately 96,000 TCRs per sample was observed, with a range of about 20,000 to 750,000. V, J and CDR3 annotation of the TCR reads was performed with the Decombinator software suite. To make PS versus PT1 abundance plots, every sample was subsampled to the same number of TCRs (28,000). Expanded TCRs were defined as absent before sensitization and observed at least eight times at the 2-week time point. TCRdb reworked the public reads: Q25 trimming with fastp, MiXCR clone assembly, productive beta chains retained. Each entry merges the rows of one CDR3 protein and shows their most common DNA and genes. These V and J calls originate from TCRdb's pipeline instead of the authors' own analysis. The sample table contains about 260,000 distinct CDR3 sequences; only one count was recorded for around 9.3% of them. The ten biggest clones cover approximately 2.2% of the sample.

This sequence uses TRBV12-5 and TRBJ1-2; the D gene identity is not certain. The sequences come from whole blood, collected in connection with sensitization to the hapten diphenylcyclopropenone (DPC). The receptor's source is a middle-aged woman with alopecia areata. Some clones in this sample may be carry-over from other donors' samples. The CDR3 reads CASGLVAGPFQYGYTF. The nucleotide sequence reads TGTGCTAGTGGTTTGGTGGCAGGACCATTTCAATATGGCTACACCTTC.